The rows below give T cell receptor beta chains drawn from one sample of a study of Tregs in tolerant kidney transplant recipients. Sequencing used immunoSEQ multiplex PCR; TCRdb keeps in-frame clones, though not all of them. This sample has tens of thousands of clones; approximately 83% occur once, and the top ten carry under 2.5%. The source was Tregs from blood, collected before the transplant. The receptor set was obtained from a human donor who received a combined kidney and bone marrow transplant. Both conserved end residues are part of each CDR3. A D gene is named only where the DNA matches it firmly. Clone size is stated in some rows and not others, as once, few, many or a class when expanded.

clone_size: .; j_call: TRBJ1-6; v_call: TRBV7-8; d_call: .; cdr3_nt: TGTGCCAGCAGCTTAGTCAGGGGACCGGGGGATTCACCCCTCCACTTT; cdr3_aa: CASSLVRGPGDSPLHF
clone_size: .; j_call: TRBJ1-4; v_call: TRBV10-3; d_call: .; cdr3_nt: TGTGCCATCAGCGAGGAAATCGGGGCGCCGACTGAAAAACTGTTTTTT; cdr3_aa: CAISEEIGAPTEKLFF
clone_size: .; j_call: TRBJ2-1; v_call: TRBV6-6; d_call: TRBD2; cdr3_nt: TGTGCCAGCAGCGCCGGGACTAGCGGCCACAATGAGCAGTTCTTC; cdr3_aa: CASSAGTSGHNEQFF
clone_size: .; j_call: TRBJ2-7; v_call: TRBV19; d_call: TRBD1; cdr3_nt: TGTGCCAGTAGTATAGGGACAGGGGGCGTCCGCTCCTACGAGCAGTACTTC; cdr3_aa: CASSIGTGGVRSYEQYF
clone_size: .; j_call: TRBJ2-1; v_call: TRBV29-1; d_call: TRBD2; cdr3_nt: TGCAGCGCCATGCCGGGACTAGCGGACAATGAGCAGTTCTTC; cdr3_aa: CSAMPGLADNEQFF
clone_size: .; j_call: TRBJ2-3; v_call: TRBV5-1; d_call: .; cdr3_nt: TGCGCCAGCAGCTTTCATGGGCAAGGAGCAGATACGCAGTATTTT; cdr3_aa: CASSFHGQGADTQYF
clone_size: once; j_call: TRBJ2-3; v_call: TRBV27; d_call: TRBD1; cdr3_nt: TGTGCCAGCAAGGGGGCGGCAGATACGCAGTATTTT; cdr3_aa: CASKGAADTQYF
clone_size: .; j_call: TRBJ1-5; v_call: TRBV15; d_call: .; cdr3_nt: TGTGCCACCAGCAGACAGATGAGCAATCAGCCCCAGCATTTT; cdr3_aa: CATSRQMSNQPQHF
clone_size: .; j_call: TRBJ2-5; v_call: TRBV19; d_call: TRBD2; cdr3_nt: TGTGCCAGTAGTAGCGGGGGGGCCTTTAGGGAGACCCAGTACTTC; cdr3_aa: CASSSGGAFRETQYF
clone_size: .; j_call: TRBJ2-5; v_call: TRBV2; d_call: .; cdr3_nt: TGTGCCAGCAGTGCACCGGGACGGTGGTCTCAGCTAGGGACCCAGTACTTC; cdr3_aa: CASSAPGRWSQLGTQYF
clone_size: .; j_call: TRBJ2-7; v_call: TRBV7-8; d_call: TRBD1; cdr3_nt: TGTGCCAGCAGCTTAGGGGGGGGGCACAGGGGGCATGGGTACGAGCAGTACTTC; cdr3_aa: CASSLGGGHRGHGYEQYF
clone_size: .; j_call: TRBJ1-1; v_call: TRBV11-3; d_call: .; cdr3_nt: TGTGCCAGCAGCTTAGATGGCGGCAGGACTTACACTGAAGCTTTCTTT; cdr3_aa: CASSLDGGRTYTEAFF
clone_size: .; j_call: TRBJ1-1; v_call: TRBV6-5; d_call: TRBD1; cdr3_nt: TGTGCCAGCAGTTCCGAGGGGGCCGCTGAAGCTTTCTTT; cdr3_aa: CASSSEGAAEAFF
clone_size: .; j_call: TRBJ2-7; v_call: TRBV2; d_call: TRBD2; cdr3_nt: TGTGCCAGCAAGAGTACTAGCGGGACATACGAGCAGTACTTC; cdr3_aa: CASKSTSGTYEQYF
clone_size: .; j_call: TRBJ2-3; v_call: TRBV5-1; d_call: TRBD2; cdr3_nt: TGCGCCAGCAGCTTACCTAGCGGGGTCGGAGATACGCAGTATTTT; cdr3_aa: CASSLPSGVGDTQYF
clone_size: .; j_call: TRBJ2-7; v_call: TRBV5-5; d_call: TRBD1; cdr3_nt: TGTGCCAGCAGCTCCAGGGAGGGACAGGGGGTTTCCGAGCAGTACTTC; cdr3_aa: CASSSREGQGVSEQYF
clone_size: .; j_call: TRBJ1-4; v_call: TRBV29-1; d_call: TRBD1; cdr3_nt: TGCAGCGTCGGAATCAGGGACAGTCTTAATGAAAAACTGTTTTTT; cdr3_aa: CSVGIRDSLNEKLFF
clone_size: .; j_call: TRBJ1-5; v_call: TRBV7-8; d_call: .; cdr3_nt: TGTGCCAGCACCTCCGGAGGGGTACGAAATCAGCCCCAGCATTTT; cdr3_aa: CASTSGGVRNQPQHF
clone_size: .; j_call: TRBJ1-1; v_call: TRBV12-5; d_call: TRBD1; cdr3_nt: TGTGCTAGTGGTTTGTCACACAGGGGGCCAGGGACTGAAGCTTTCTTT; cdr3_aa: CASGLSHRGPGTEAFF
clone_size: .; j_call: TRBJ1-2; v_call: TRBV9; d_call: .; cdr3_nt: TGTGCCAGCAGCGTTGGACAGAACTATGGCTACACCTTC; cdr3_aa: CASSVGQNYGYTF
clone_size: .; j_call: TRBJ1-2; v_call: TRBV28; d_call: .; cdr3_nt: TGTGCCAGCACCCACGGCGGGGCGCGGGACTATGGCTACACCTTC; cdr3_aa: CASTHGGARDYGYTF
clone_size: .; j_call: TRBJ1-1; v_call: TRBV6-1; d_call: TRBD1; cdr3_nt: TGTGCCAGCAGCTGGACAGGGAGTGCCGAAGCTTTCTTT; cdr3_aa: CASSWTGSAEAFF
clone_size: .; j_call: TRBJ1-5; v_call: TRBV5-5; d_call: .; cdr3_nt: TGTGCCAGCAGCTTGACTGCGACGGTGGCAGGGCAGCCCCAGCATTTT; cdr3_aa: CASSLTATVAGQPQHF
clone_size: .; j_call: TRBJ1-2; v_call: TRBV11-2; d_call: .; cdr3_nt: TGTGCCAGCAGCTTATTCGGCACTGGGGGCTACACCTTC; cdr3_aa: CASSLFGTGGYTF
clone_size: few; j_call: TRBJ1-2; v_call: TRBV6-5; d_call: .; cdr3_nt: TGTGCCGCGGGGGGCCGAAACTATGGCTACACCTTC; cdr3_aa: CAAGGRNYGYTF
clone_size: once; j_call: TRBJ1-2; v_call: TRBV25-1; d_call: .; cdr3_nt: TGTGCCAGCAGTGAGGCCGGCTATGGCTACACCTTC; cdr3_aa: CASSEAGYGYTF
clone_size: .; j_call: TRBJ2-1; v_call: TRBV6-6; d_call: TRBD1; cdr3_nt: TGTGCCAGCGTCGACAGGGAGAGATACAATGAGCAGTTCTTC; cdr3_aa: CASVDRERYNEQFF
clone_size: .; j_call: TRBJ1-5; v_call: TRBV10-3; d_call: .; cdr3_nt: TGTGCCATCAGTGAAGTCAGGGAAGGACAGCCCCAGCATTTT; cdr3_aa: CAISEVREGQPQHF
clone_size: .; j_call: TRBJ2-5; v_call: TRBV5-1; d_call: .; cdr3_nt: TGCGCCAGCTCGACACGTCGTGGGGAGACCCAGTACTTC; cdr3_aa: CASSTRRGETQYF
clone_size: .; j_call: TRBJ1-2; v_call: TRBV11-3; d_call: .; cdr3_nt: TGTGCCAGCAGCTTAGCACCAGGGACTCCCACCTTC; cdr3_aa: CASSLAPGTPTF
clone_size: .; j_call: TRBJ1-1; v_call: TRBV6-5; d_call: .; cdr3_nt: TGTGCCAGCAGTTACTCCCCACCGAGGAACACTGAAGCTTTCTTT; cdr3_aa: CASSYSPPRNTEAFF
clone_size: .; j_call: TRBJ2-3; v_call: TRBV7-8; d_call: TRBD2; cdr3_nt: TGTGCCAGCAGTGGGGAGGCTAGCGGGAGACTACTCACAGATACGCAGTATTTT; cdr3_aa: CASSGEASGRLLTDTQYF
clone_size: once; j_call: TRBJ2-7; v_call: TRBV28; d_call: .; cdr3_nt: TGTGCCAGCAGTTTAGTTACTTACTACGAGCAGTACTTC; cdr3_aa: CASSLVTYYEQYF
clone_size: .; j_call: TRBJ1-4; v_call: TRBV5-1; d_call: TRBD1; cdr3_nt: TGCGCCAGCAGCCCGGAGGGACAGGGGTATGAAAAACTGTTTTTT; cdr3_aa: CASSPEGQGYEKLFF
clone_size: .; j_call: TRBJ1-1; v_call: TRBV20-1; d_call: .; cdr3_nt: TGCAGGGTGGGGAAGGACACTGAAGCTTTCTTT; cdr3_aa: CRVGKDTEAFF
clone_size: .; j_call: TRBJ2-5; v_call: TRBV2; d_call: .; cdr3_nt: TGTGCCAGCAGTGAAGTAGTGCACCAAGGGACCCAGTACTTC; cdr3_aa: CASSEVVHQGTQYF
clone_size: once; j_call: TRBJ2-1; v_call: TRBV15; d_call: .; cdr3_nt: TGTGCCACCAGCGCCCTGTGGGAGAACAATGAGCAGTTCTTC; cdr3_aa: CATSALWENNEQFF
clone_size: .; j_call: TRBJ1-2; v_call: TRBV30; d_call: TRBD1; cdr3_nt: TGTGCCTGGAGGCCGAGGCAGGGGGGCTATGGCTACACCTTC; cdr3_aa: CAWRPRQGGYGYTF
clone_size: .; j_call: TRBJ1-5; v_call: TRBV18; d_call: .; cdr3_nt: TGTGCCAGCTCCGAAACGGCGGTTGGACTTCAGCCCCAGCATTTT; cdr3_aa: CASSETAVGLQPQHF
clone_size: .; j_call: TRBJ2-3; v_call: TRBV5-4; d_call: TRBD2; cdr3_nt: TGTGCCAGCAGCGCAGGGACTAGCGGGGGGTCGGATACGCAGTATTTT; cdr3_aa: CASSAGTSGGSDTQYF
clone_size: .; j_call: TRBJ2-7; v_call: TRBV9; d_call: .; cdr3_nt: TGTGCCAGCAGCCCCCATTTGGACTTCAATTCCGAGCAGTACTTC; cdr3_aa: CASSPHLDFNSEQYF
clone_size: .; j_call: TRBJ2-1; v_call: TRBV2; d_call: .; cdr3_nt: TGTGCCAGCAGTGATGAGCGACTAATCCGGGAGCAGTTCTTC; cdr3_aa: CASSDERLIREQFF
clone_size: once; j_call: TRBJ2-3; v_call: TRBV6-6; d_call: .; cdr3_nt: TGTGCAACAAGGGTAGCCCCCACAGATACGCAGTATTTT; cdr3_aa: CATRVAPTDTQYF
clone_size: .; j_call: TRBJ1-2; v_call: TRBV29-1; d_call: .; cdr3_nt: TGCAGCGCAGGCCGCCAGGGTTCTAACTATGGCTACACCTTC; cdr3_aa: CSAGRQGSNYGYTF
clone_size: .; j_call: TRBJ2-5; v_call: TRBV7-7; d_call: TRBD1; cdr3_nt: TGTGCCAGCAGCATCCAGGGGGAACAGCCCCAGTACTTC; cdr3_aa: CASSIQGEQPQYF
clone_size: few; j_call: TRBJ1-2; v_call: TRBV2; d_call: TRBD1; cdr3_nt: TGTGCCAGCAGCGAAACAGGGGACTATGGCTACACCTTC; cdr3_aa: CASSETGDYGYTF
clone_size: .; j_call: TRBJ1-5; v_call: TRBV5-6; d_call: TRBD1; cdr3_nt: TGTGCCAGCAGCTTGGACAGGGGAAGGGCTCAGCCCCAGCATTTT; cdr3_aa: CASSLDRGRAQPQHF